This T cell receptor beta chain was recorded in a study of persistence of HIV-infected CD4 T cells. About the research overall: Suppressive ART had lasted a median of roughly eight years. Broader study findings: Degenerate expanded CDR3beta sequences were enriched among CMV- and Gag-responding cells.

The stimulus was an HIV-1 Gag 15-mer peptide pool, 1 ug/peptide/mL. Sorting selected CD4+ T cells upregulating both CD40 ligand and CD69. Undetectable plasma HIV-1 RNA below 50 copies/mL lasted at least 4 years. This clone qualifies as medium-sized. The target antigen is unknown. CDR3 length: 11 residues. From germline, CDR1 is DFQATT and CDR2 SNEGSKA (reference sequence). The V gene lost 4 bases and the J gene lost 6 bases, with 10 bases spanning the gap. Sequencing used immunoSEQ version 4 in survey mode. Assay used: immunoSEQ multiplex PCR; TCRdb lists only in-frame clones, some missing. The data hold about 25,000 clones, with around 67% observed a single time.

This receptor was identified in an adult man with HIV who was CMV-seropositive. Sequenced material: CD4+ T cells sorted from PBMCs after roughly 17-hour stimulation, taken from a patient who received antiretroviral therapy. The V and J genes are TRBV20-1 and TRBJ2-7; weak D call: TRBD2 (6 bases). CDR3 sequence: CSATGEAEQYF. CDR3 nucleotides: TGCAGTGCTACGGGGGAGGCCGAGCAGTACTTC.